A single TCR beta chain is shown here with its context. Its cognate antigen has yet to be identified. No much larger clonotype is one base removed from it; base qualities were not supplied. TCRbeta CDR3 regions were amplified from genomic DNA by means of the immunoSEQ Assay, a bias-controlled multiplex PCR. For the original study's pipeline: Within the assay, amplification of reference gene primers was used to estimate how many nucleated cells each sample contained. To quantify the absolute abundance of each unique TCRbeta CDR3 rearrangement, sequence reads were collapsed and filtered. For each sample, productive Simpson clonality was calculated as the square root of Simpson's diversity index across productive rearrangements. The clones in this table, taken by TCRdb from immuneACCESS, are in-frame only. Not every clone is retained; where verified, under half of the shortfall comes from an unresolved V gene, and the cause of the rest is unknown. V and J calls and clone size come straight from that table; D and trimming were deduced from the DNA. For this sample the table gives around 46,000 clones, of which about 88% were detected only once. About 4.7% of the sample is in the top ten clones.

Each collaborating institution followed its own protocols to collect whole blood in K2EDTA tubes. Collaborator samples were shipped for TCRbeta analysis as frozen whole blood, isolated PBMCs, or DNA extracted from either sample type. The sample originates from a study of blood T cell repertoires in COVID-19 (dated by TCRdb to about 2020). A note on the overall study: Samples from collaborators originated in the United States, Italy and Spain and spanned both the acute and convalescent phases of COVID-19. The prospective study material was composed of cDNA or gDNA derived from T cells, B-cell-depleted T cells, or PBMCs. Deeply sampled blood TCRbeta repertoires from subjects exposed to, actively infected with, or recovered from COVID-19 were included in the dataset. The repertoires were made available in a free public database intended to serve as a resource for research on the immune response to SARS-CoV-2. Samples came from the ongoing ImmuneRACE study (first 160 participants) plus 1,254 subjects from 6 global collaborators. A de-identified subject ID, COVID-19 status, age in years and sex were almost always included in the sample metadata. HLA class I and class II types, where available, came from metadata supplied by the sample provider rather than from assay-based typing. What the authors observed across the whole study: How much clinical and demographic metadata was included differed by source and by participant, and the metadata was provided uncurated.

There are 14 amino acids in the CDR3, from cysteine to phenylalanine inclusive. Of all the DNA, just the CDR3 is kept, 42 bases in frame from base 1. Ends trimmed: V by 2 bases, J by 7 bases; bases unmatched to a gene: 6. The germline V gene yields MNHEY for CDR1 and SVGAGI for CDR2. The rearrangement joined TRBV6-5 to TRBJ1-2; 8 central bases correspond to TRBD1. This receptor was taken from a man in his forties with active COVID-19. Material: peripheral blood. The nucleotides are TGTGCCAGCAGTTACGCCCAGGGGGCGCGTGGCTACACCTTC. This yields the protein CASSYAQGARGYTF.